The text below deals with one T cell receptor (beta chain). Which antigen it targets is not known. No quality values exist for individual bases; no much larger clone is one base distant. Ficoll-Paque density gradient centrifugation was used to isolate PBMCs. The data are from a study of T-cell memory formation after mild COVID-19 (TCRdb year 2021). Notes on the research overall: Most TCR sequence clusters were specific to one of the two donors. In two donors, T-cell clones that expanded and contracted after mild COVID-19 were tracked by sequencing TCRalpha and TCRbeta repertoires over time. The cohort comprised two young, previously healthy adult volunteers, one female and one male.

Overall results and qualifications from the work: Only two mild cases were covered by the study, and larger cohorts that include severe cases with pre-infection samples were considered necessary. Clones that contracted from day 15 to 85 showed balanced CD4/CD8 phenotypes, whereas a second wave of clones that expanded from day 15 to 37 leaned towards CD4+. Contracting CD4+ clones turned up mainly in the CM and EM memory subsets, whereas EMRA was where CD8+ clones were enriched. Some responding clones were found in pre-infection memory, which suggests that pre-existing cross-reactive memory T cells took part in the SARS-CoV-2 response. SARS-CoV-2 specificity of the second-wave clones peaking on day 37 was not confirmed.

V loses 4 bases, J loses 10 bases, and the germline ends lie 11 bases apart. The germline V gene yields KGHSH for CDR1 and LQKENI for CDR2. The CDR3, from cysteine to phenylalanine, totals 13 residues. Here the CDR3 DNA is all that survives: 39 bases in frame from base 1. The listed sequencing device is Illumina NovaSeq 6000. Using 5'RACE with constant-segment primers, TCRalpha and TCRbeta cDNA libraries were constructed, with sample barcodes and unique molecular identifiers added in the process. RNA was extracted from every sample with Trizol reagent. Amplification of the libraries took two PCR steps, and the second step added a second sample barcode plus Illumina TruSeq adapters. The libraries were sequenced on an Illumina NovaSeq using 2 x 150 bp paired-end reads. Processing in the source paper ran as follows. With migec v1.2.7, reads were demultiplexed and then collapsed into UMI-guided consensus sequences. Using mixcr v2.1.11, UMI consensuses were aligned to TRA and TRB V and J templates and then assembled into clonotypes. A clonotype was counted as expanded or contracted only when both edgeR and NoisET called the clonotype significant, with the noise models trained on biological replicates. For edgeR calls, the cutoffs were a false discovery rate-adjusted p below 0.01 and a log2 fold-change threshold of 1. As an exploratory analysis of dynamics, max-normalized trajectories of the 1000 most abundant clonotypes were examined with PCA combined with hierarchical clustering. Separately sequenced CD4+ and CD8+ repertoires were used to assign the CD4 or CD8 phenotype of responding clones. TCRdb reran the public reads through fastp at Q25 and MiXCR, keeping productive beta chains. One record per CDR3 amino acid sequence lists the most common genes and DNA. The V and J calls follow TCRdb's processing rather than the paper's. The sample table holds about 44,000 distinct CDR3 sequences, of which roughly 7.2% were seen once. The ten top clones hold approximately 1.5% of the sample.

The clonotype comes from a man between 18 and 35 years old who had mild COVID-19 (a few samples of this study predate the infection). The sample titles of this study are shuffled in the database, so cell type and time point are left out; the donor was told from shared clones. The rearranged chain carries TRBV18 and TRBJ1-6; the D segment cannot be called with confidence. Sequencing was carried out using PBMCs or a T cell subset sorted from them (not recorded which). The nucleotide sequence is given as TGTGCCAGCTCACAGGGAGTGGGGTCACCCCTCCACTTT. This is translated as CASSQGVGSPLHF.